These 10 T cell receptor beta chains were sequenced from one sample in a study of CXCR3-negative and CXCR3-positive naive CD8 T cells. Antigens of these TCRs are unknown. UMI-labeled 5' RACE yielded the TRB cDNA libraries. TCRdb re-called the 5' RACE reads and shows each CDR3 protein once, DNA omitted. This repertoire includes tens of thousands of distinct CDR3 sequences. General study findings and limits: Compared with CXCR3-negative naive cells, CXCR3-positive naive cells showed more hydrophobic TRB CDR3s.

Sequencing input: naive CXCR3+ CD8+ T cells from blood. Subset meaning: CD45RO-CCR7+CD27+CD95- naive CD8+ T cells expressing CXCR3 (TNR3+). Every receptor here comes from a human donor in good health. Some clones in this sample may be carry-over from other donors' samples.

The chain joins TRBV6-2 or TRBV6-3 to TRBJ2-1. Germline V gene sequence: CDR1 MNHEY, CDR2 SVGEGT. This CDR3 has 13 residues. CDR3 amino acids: CASSYWTSNEQFF.

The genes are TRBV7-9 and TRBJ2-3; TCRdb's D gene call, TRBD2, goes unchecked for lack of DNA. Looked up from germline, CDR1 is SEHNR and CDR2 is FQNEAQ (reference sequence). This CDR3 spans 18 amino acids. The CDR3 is CASSLFEASWGIMDTQYF.

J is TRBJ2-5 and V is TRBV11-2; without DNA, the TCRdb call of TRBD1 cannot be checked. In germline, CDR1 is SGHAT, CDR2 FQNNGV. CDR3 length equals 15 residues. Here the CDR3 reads CASSLNDRDGETQYF. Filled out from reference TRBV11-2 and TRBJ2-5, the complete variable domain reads EAGVAQSPRYKIIEKRQSVAFWCNPISGHATLYWYQQILGQGPKLLIQFQNNGVVDDSQLPKDRFSAERLKGVDSTLKIQPAKLEDSAVYLCASSLNDRDGETQYFGPGTRLLVL.

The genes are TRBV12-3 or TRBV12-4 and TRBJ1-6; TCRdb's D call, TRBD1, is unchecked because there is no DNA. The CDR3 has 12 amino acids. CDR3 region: CAKDGGNSPLHF.

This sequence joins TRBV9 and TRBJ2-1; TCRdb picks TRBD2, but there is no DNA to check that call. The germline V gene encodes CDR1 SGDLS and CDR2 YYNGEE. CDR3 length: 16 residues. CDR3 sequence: CASSAASGNSYNEQFF.

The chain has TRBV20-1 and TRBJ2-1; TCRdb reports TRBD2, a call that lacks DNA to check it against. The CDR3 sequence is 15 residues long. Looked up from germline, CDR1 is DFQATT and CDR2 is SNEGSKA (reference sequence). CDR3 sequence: CSARLLAGDYNEQFF.

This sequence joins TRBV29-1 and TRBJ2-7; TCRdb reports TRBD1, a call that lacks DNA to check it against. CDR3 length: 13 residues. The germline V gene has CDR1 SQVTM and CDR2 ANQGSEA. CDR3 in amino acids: CSVVWTGNYEQYF.

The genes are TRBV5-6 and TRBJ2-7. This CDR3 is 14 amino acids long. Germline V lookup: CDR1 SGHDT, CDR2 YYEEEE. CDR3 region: CASSLGLAVYEQYF.

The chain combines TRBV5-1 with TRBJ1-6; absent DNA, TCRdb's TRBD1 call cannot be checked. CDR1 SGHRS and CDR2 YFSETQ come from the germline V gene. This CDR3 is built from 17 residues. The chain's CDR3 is CASSPGRTSSYNSPLHF.

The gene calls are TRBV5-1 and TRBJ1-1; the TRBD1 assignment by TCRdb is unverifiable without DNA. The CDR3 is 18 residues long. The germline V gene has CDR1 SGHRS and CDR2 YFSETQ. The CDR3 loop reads CASSFFEVTVSPNTEAFF.